The 32 T cell receptor beta chains reported below all come from one sample, sequenced in a study of shared clonotypes between healthy human individuals. This table comes from immunoSEQ multiplex PCR, and its TCRdb copy is limited to in-frame clones, with some not included. This sample carries about 1.1 million clones, approximately 80% of them seen once, and the ten largest clones take more than 0.55%. Sequencing was carried out using memory CD4+ T cells from PBMCs. Noted subset: CD45RA-negative fraction. Receptors were obtained from a man in his late teens or twenties in good health. Some clones in this sample may be carry-over from other donors' samples.

V gene TRBV4-3 combines with J gene TRBJ2-3; no reliable D call. The CDR3 is 17 amino acids. CDR1 LGHNA and CDR2 YSLEER come from the germline V gene. V lost 1 base and J 0 bases, leaving 14 bases between the germline ends. CDR3 nucleotides: TGCGCCAGCAGCCAAGTGATATCGGCGGTTAGCACAGATACGCAGTATTTT. Encoded protein: CASSQVISAVSTDTQYF.

The chain carries TRBV7-2 and TRBJ1-6; D is ambiguous. In germline, CDR1 is SGHTA, CDR2 FQGNSA. The CDR3 sequence is 14 residues long. V lost 3 bases, J lost 7 bases, and 10 bases lay in between. In DNA form, the CDR3 reads TGTGCCAGCAGCTTTGACGGGGTAAATTCACCCCTCCACTTT. It translates to CASSFDGVNSPLHF.

V is TRBV5-1 and J is TRBJ1-1; D ambiguous. The CDR3 spans 14 residues. The V gene's germline CDR1 is SGHRS and CDR2 YFSETQ. Trimming removed 7 bases at V and 1 base at J, with 14 bases between. The CDR3 region has the DNA TGCGCCAGCCAAGGCGGGCCCACGAACACTGAAGCTTTCTTT. Translation: CASQGGPTNTEAFF.

This chain uses TRBV7-3 with TRBJ2-3; 7 bases are a match to TRBD1. The CDR3 covers 15 residues. V was clipped by 3 bases and J by 3 bases; unmatched bases: 6. Germline assignment: CDR1 SGHTA and CDR2 FQGTGA. CDR3 region: CASSLTGFRTDTQYF. The CDR3 region has the DNA TGTGCCAGCAGCTTGACAGGGTTTAGGACAGATACGCAGTATTTT.

Of note for this clone: This may be a read error, as it is one base from a much larger clone. The rearrangement joins TRBV27 to TRBJ2-5, with 8 bases that match TRBD2. CDR1 is MNHEY and CDR2 is SMNVEV in the germline V gene (reference sequence). There are 15 residues in the CDR3. With V trimmed by 5 bases and J by 9 bases, 14 bases remained unmatched. The CDR3 region is CASSQPGAGREAQYF. Written as DNA, the CDR3 is TGTGCCAGCAGTCAGCCGGGGGCGGGGCGGGAGGCCCAGTACTTC.

The V and J genes are TRBV7-2 and TRBJ1-1; 9 nucleotides agree with TRBD1. The CDR3 length is 15 residues. The germline CDR1 and CDR2 sequences are SGHTA and FQGNSA. Unmatched junction bases numbered 8, after V lost 5 bases and J lost 4 bases. The CDR3, as DNA: TGTGCCAGCAGCATAAGGACAGGGGTAAGCACTGAAGCTTTCTTT. It is translated as CASSIRTGVSTEAFF.

This chain connects TRBV5-3 to TRBJ2-3; D perhaps matches TRBD1 (5 bases). TRBV5-3 is flagged as an ORF with uncertain function. The CDR3 has 17 amino acids. V lost 0 bases and J 0 bases, leaving 14 bases between the germline ends. In DNA form, the CDR3 reads TGTGCCAGAAGCTTGGGGCAGGGATTCTCCAGCACAGATACGCAGTATTTT. Protein product: CARSLGQGFSSTDTQYF.

Concerning this clone itself: Other nucleotide sequences from this sample produce the same CDR3. V is TRBV5-1 and J is TRBJ1-1, with D tentatively TRBD1 (6 bases). The germline CDR1 and CDR2 sequences are SGHRS and YFSETQ. Trimming cost V 3 bases and J 0 bases, with 9 bases left between them. The CDR3 contains 14 residues. The CDR3 region has the DNA TGCGCCAGCAGCTCAGGACAGATGAACACTGAAGCTTTCTTT. Its translation: CASSSGQMNTEAFF.

The chain has TRBV7-6 and TRBJ1-1; D possibly corresponds to TRBD1 (6 bases). V lost 2 bases, J lost 2 bases, and 12 bases lay in between. Germline values: CDR1 SGHVS, CDR2 FNYEAQ. CDR3 size: 15 residues. Here the CDR3 DNA reads TGTGCCAGCAGCTTAATTCAGGGGACAAACACTGAAGCTTTCTTT. The encoded protein is CASSLIQGTNTEAFF.

The V call is TRBV2, the J call TRBJ1-1, with D hard to call. Trimming stripped 0 bases from V and 0 bases from J, with 8 bases between. The CDR3 totals 15 residues. Germline V CDR1 and CDR2: SNHLY, FYNNEI. Written as DNA, the CDR3 is TGTGCCAGCAGTGAAGCGCTCAGGCTGAACACTGAAGCTTTCTTT. Translating it yields CASSEALRLNTEAFF.

The chain combines TRBV6-1 with TRBJ2-7; D remains unclear. Trimming shortened V by 8 bases and J by 4 bases, and 12 bases separated the two germline ends. In germline, CDR1 is MNHNS, CDR2 SASEGT. The CDR3 has 12 amino acids. The CDR3 bases are TGTGCCAGCCGGGCAGAATCTTACGAGCAGTACTTC. Its protein is CASRAESYEQYF.

The rearrangement uses TRBV4-2 and TRBJ2-1, with a possible D match to TRBD2 (5 bases). The CDR3 has 13 amino acids. Trimming left V 3 bases short and J 10 bases short, with 13 bases between. CDR1 and CDR2 (germline): LGHNA, YNFKEQ. The CDR3 sequence is CASSQSMDSEQFF. CDR3 in DNA: TGTGCCAGCAGCCAGAGCATGGACTCCGAGCAGTTCTTC.

The rearrangement joins TRBV7-8 to TRBJ2-5; the match to TRBD2 covers 15 bases. Germline CDR1 SGHVS, CDR2 FQNEAQ. V lost 5 bases to trimming and J lost 5 bases; unmatched junction nucleotides: 12. The CDR3 loop spans 18 amino acids. CDR3 region: CASSDGLAGGPRSETQYF. The CDR3 DNA is TGTGCCAGCAGCGACGGACTAGCGGGAGGGCCGAGGTCCGAGACCCAGTACTTC.

As DNA, the CDR3 is TGCAGCGTGGGCCCGCAAGGGGGGATAACCGGGGAGCTGTTTTTT. As protein: CSVGPQGGITGELFF. J is TRBJ2-2 and V is TRBV29-1; the D gene could be TRBD1 or TRBD2 (6 bases each). The V end was cut by 6 bases, the J end by 5 bases, with 19 bases between. From germline, CDR1 is SQVTM and CDR2 ANQGSEA. The CDR3 is made up of 15 amino acids.

This clone was counted between two and nine times. The rearrangement uses TRBV18 and TRBJ1-4; D ambiguous. Germline CDR1 and CDR2: KGHSH and LQKENI. The V gene lost 3 bases and the J gene lost 8 bases, with 13 bases spanning the gap. The CDR3 loop spans 14 amino acids. The CDR3 loop is CASSPDRVGEKLFF. CDR3 coding DNA: TGTGCCAGCTCACCGGATCGGGTCGGGGAAAAACTGTTTTTT.

V and J are TRBV27 and TRBJ2-2; possibly TRBD1 or TRBD2 for D (5 bases each). The length of the CDR3 is 14 residues. The germline V gene encodes CDR1 MNHEY and CDR2 SMNVEV (reference sequence). The V end lost 3 bases, the J end lost 5 bases, and 10 bases lay between the germline ends. CDR3 amino acids: CASSFNRRTGELFF. For the CDR3, the DNA is TGTGCCAGCAGTTTCAACAGGAGGACCGGGGAGCTGTTTTTT.

The V call is TRBV28, the J call TRBJ2-2; 10 positions agree with TRBD1. V shed 4 bases and J 0 bases; nucleotides not matched to a gene: 8. The CDR3 contains 18 residues. Germline V gives CDR1 MDHEN, CDR2 SYDVKM. CDR3 region: CASSSRDRGLSNTGELFF. CDR3 DNA: TGTGCCAGCAGTTCCCGGGACAGGGGACTTTCGAACACCGGGGAGCTGTTTTTT.

The V gene is TRBV28, the J gene TRBJ1-5; D gene uncertain. V dropped 1 base and J dropped 4 bases, with 17 bases sitting between them. The CDR3 sequence is 17 residues long. Germline V gene sequence: CDR1 MDHEN, CDR2 SYDVKM. CDR3 residues: CASSLSAPGILNQPQHF. For the CDR3, the DNA is TGTGCCAGCAGTTTATCGGCGCCGGGGATTTTAAATCAGCCCCAGCATTTT.

The V and J genes are TRBV15 and TRBJ2-3, with D uncertain. V lost 0 bases to trimming and J lost 3 bases, with 16 bases between them. Germline lookup yields CDR1 LNHNV and CDR2 YYDKDF (reference sequence). The CDR3 sequence is 17 residues long. CDR3 amino acids: CATSRERGQAGTDTQYF. Written as DNA, the CDR3 is TGTGCCACCAGCAGAGAGAGAGGTCAGGCTGGGACAGATACGCAGTATTTT.

CDR3 nucleotides: TGCGCCAGCACCCCCGAGGATGGCACGCTTTGGGAGCAGTACTTC. Translated, it gives CASTPEDGTLWEQYF. The chain recombines TRBV5-1 with TRBJ2-5, with D possibly matching TRBD2 (5 bases). There are 15 residues in the CDR3. Trimming shortened V by 6 bases and J by 11 bases, and 26 bases separated the two germline ends. Germline CDR1 reads SGHRS; CDR2 reads YFSETQ.

This clone came up many times. The V call is TRBV5-4, the J call TRBJ2-7; weak D call: TRBD1 (5 bases). The CDR3 runs to 16 residues. With 0 bases removed from V and 4 bases from J, the gap between germline ends came to 17 bases. CDR1 and CDR2 from the germline V gene are SGHNT and YYREEE (reference sequence). CDR3 loop: CASSLVASGPHYEQYF. CDR3 bases: TGTGCCAGCAGCTTGGTCGCCTCAGGGCCCCATTACGAGCAGTACTTC.

The chain combines TRBV5-1 with TRBJ2-1, with 7 bases identical to TRBD1. The CDR3 extends over 14 amino acids. Germline CDR1 SGHRS, CDR2 YFSETQ. V lost 6 bases to trimming and J lost 4 bases; unmatched junction nucleotides: 7. The CDR3 here is CASKPGGWYNEQFF. The CDR3 DNA reads as TGCGCCAGCAAGCCAGGGGGTTGGTACAATGAGCAGTTCTTC.

The chain links TRBV10-3 to TRBJ2-1; maybe TRBD1 (6 bases). CDR3 length: 13 amino acids. V lost 3 bases, J lost 7 bases, and 10 bases lay in between. Germline CDR1 and CDR2: ENHRY and SYGVKD. The CDR3 nucleotides are TGTGCCATCAGTGACAGGGGCGGGAATGAGCAGTTCTTC. Protein: CAISDRGGNEQFF.

The genes are TRBV18 and TRBJ2-1; the match to TRBD2 covers 9 bases. Germline-derived CDR1 and CDR2 are KGHSH and LQKENI. The V and J ends lost 6 bases and 10 bases, in that order; junction bases with no gene match: 7. The CDR3 runs to 13 residues. CDR3 in amino acids: CASSPGTSFEQFF. In DNA, the CDR3 is TGTGCCAGCTCCCCCGGGACTAGCTTCGAGCAGTTCTTC.

The V gene is TRBV19, the J gene TRBJ1-2; TRBD1 matches at 12 bases. This CDR3 is 16 amino acids long. With V trimmed by 6 bases and J by 4 bases, 9 bases remained unmatched. Germline CDR1 LNHDA, CDR2 SQIVND (reference sequence). CDR3 sequence reads: CASSRLPGQGAYGYTF. CDR3 coding DNA: TGTGCCAGTAGCCGACTACCGGGACAGGGGGCCTATGGCTACACCTTC.

This clone occurred a few times. The V gene is TRBV4-2, the J gene TRBJ1-1; D unresolved. The germline CDR1 and CDR2 sequences are LGHNA and YNFKEQ. V shed 1 base and J shed 3 bases, with 12 bases lying between them. The length of the CDR3 is 15 residues. The CDR3 reads CASSQGTGRDTEAFF. DNA of the CDR3: TGTGCCAGCAGCCAAGGCACCGGCCGGGACACTGAAGCTTTCTTT.

The chain is built from TRBV27 and TRBJ1-6; 7 bases line up with TRBD1. Looked up from germline, CDR1 is MNHEY and CDR2 is SMNVEV (reference sequence). The CDR3 is 13 residues long. V was pared by 5 bases and J by 9 bases, with 4 bases of the junction left unmatched. The CDR3 region is CASSHGTASPLHF. The CDR3 DNA reads as TGTGCCAGCAGTCATGGGACAGCTTCACCCCTCCACTTT.

There are many counts of this clone. The chain uses TRBV7-9 and TRBJ2-1; 13 bases line up with TRBD2. J lost 3 bases, V lost 5 bases, and 10 bases had no gene match. The CDR3 totals 18 residues. Looked up from germline, CDR1 is SEHNR and CDR2 is FQNEAQ (reference sequence). CDR3 sequence (DNA): TGTGCCAGCAGCGAACCCCGGACTAGCGGGAGTCGCTACAATGAGCAGTTCTTC. It encodes CASSEPRTSGSRYNEQFF.

V gene TRBV27 combines with J gene TRBJ2-1; 10 bases map to TRBD2. CDR1 is MNHEY, CDR2 SMNVEV, per germline (reference sequence). V gave up 2 bases and J gave up 10 bases; unmatched junction bases: 5. This CDR3 has 14 residues. DNA of the CDR3: TGTGCCAGCAGTTTACGGCTAGCGGGAGTGGAGCAGTTCTTC. It is translated as CASSLRLAGVEQFF.

The chain couples TRBV11-2 to TRBJ2-1; D is undetermined. The germline CDR1 and CDR2 sequences are SGHAT and FQNNGV. The V end lost 2 bases, the J end lost 2 bases, and 4 bases lay between the germline ends. There are 13 residues in the CDR3. CDR3 region: CASSLSTYNEQFF. CDR3 DNA sequence: TGTGCCAGCAGCTTAAGTACCTACAATGAGCAGTTCTTC.

The chain couples TRBV5-1 to TRBJ2-1; D gene uncertain. Looked up from germline, CDR1 is SGHRS and CDR2 is YFSETQ. V was pared by 0 bases and J by 7 bases, with 17 bases between. CDR3 length: 16 residues. The CDR3 is CASSLVPGPMINEQFF. CDR3 bases: TGCGCCAGCAGCTTGGTTCCAGGACCGATGATAAATGAGCAGTTCTTC. Together with reference TRBV5-1 and TRBJ2-1, the CDR3 gives the full variable domain: KAGVTQTPRYLIKTRGQQVTLSCSPISGHRSVSWYQQTPGQGLQFLFEYFSETQRNKGNFPGRFSGRQFSNSRSEMNVSTLELGDSALYLCASSLVPGPMINEQFFGPGTRLTVL.

The chain joins TRBV2 to TRBJ2-1; 9 bases fit TRBD1. Germline CDR1 and CDR2: SNHLY and FYNNEI. With 7 bases clipped from V and 2 bases from J, the junction kept 6 bases outside the gene matches. This CDR3 spans 15 amino acids. The CDR3 DNA sequence: TGTGCCAGCACGCCTAGGACAGGGGCCTACAATGAGCAGTTCTTC. Translation gives CASTPRTGAYNEQFF.